This paragraph covers one T cell receptor (beta chain) sequence. Its antigen target is currently unknown. Within one base of it there is no much larger clone, and no base qualities were kept. Deletion took 5 bases off V and 1 base off J, with a span of 11 bases between the germline ends. Looking up the germline V gene yields CDR1 SGHTA and CDR2 FQGNSA. The CDR3 spans 14 residues, from the cysteine through the phenylalanine. The kept DNA is CDR3 alone, 42 bases in frame from the first base. The entire isolated RNA was reverse transcribed using the High Capacity cDNA Reverse Transcription Kit, and thus expressed TCRB transcripts were sequenced. Naive, central memory and regulatory T cell samples underwent deep immunoSEQ sequencing, averaging about 3.5 million total reads per sample. Sorted cells were lysed in RLT buffer, and RNA was extracted using DNase-treated RNeasy Micro or Mini kits according to cell number. To prevent cross-contamination, every cell subset was processed on its own, while patient and healthy donor samples were processed together. Using the immunoSEQ multiplex PCR, TCRB sequences were amplified from cDNA into 87-bp fragments spanning the CDR3 region. Amplicons were sequenced on the Illumina HiSeq platform. The original methods were these. Synthetic template baselines were used to correct PCR bias computationally, reads within Hamming distance 2 were collapsed together, and singletons that could not be merged were discarded. Reads were aligned against IMGT so that V, D and J genes, CDR3 length and insertions or deletions at six rearrangement sites could be assigned. Within each subset, clonotype counts were normalized to the number of sorted cells before true diversity and Gini coefficients were calculated with the tcR R package. The overlap coefficient, calculated on TCRB nucleotide sequences, was used to quantify repertoire sharing. Out-of-frame TCRB sequences from naive cells were analyzed to stand in for the pre-selection repertoire. TCRdb mirrors the immuneACCESS table, restricted to in-frame sequences. Some clones are absent from its copies; in checked studies, under half trace to an unresolved V gene, and the reason for the others is unknown. The V and J calls and clone size are taken from that table; D and trimming were inferred from the DNA. The sample includes around 600,000 clones, with 9.5% to 15% observed a single time. More than 0.095% of the sample lies in the top ten.

The sample originates from a study of beta chain features in type 1 diabetes (dated by TCRdb to 2017 to 2018). At the level of the whole study: Patients and healthy donors did not differ in mean age, gender distribution, total cell number or subset yield. A total of roughly 100 million sorted cells were examined across all samples, and RNA yield correlated strongly with the number of cells per subset. In the study, TCRB repertoires of sorted circulating CD4+ T cell subsets from recently diagnosed type 1 diabetes patients were compared with those of matched healthy donors. Whereas all 28 donors provided naive and central memory subsets, regulatory and stem cell-like memory subsets were isolated from just 8 patients and about 8 healthy donors. General findings and caveats noted by the study authors: Naive, central memory and regulatory TCRB repertoires appeared to be more similar among patients than among healthy donors. Fewer insertions and more nucleotide deletions at VDJ recombination sites were observed in patients with type 1 diabetes, implying thymic rearrangement abnormalities. PCR might favor shorter templates, but patient and control samples were amplified and corrected together, so any skew would affect both groups equally. Because small numbers of individuals were included in the HLA sub-analyses, any influence of HLA type on TCRB rearrangement was left unresolved. Because cDNA rather than genomic DNA was sequenced, highly expressing activated cells could have been over-represented, although no difference in activation and CD3 levels was found between groups. A moderate but significant shortening of TCRB CDR3 length was observed in type 1 diabetes patients in all four CD4+ subsets.

A single peripheral blood draw of about 120 mL on average was collected from each donor into heparinised tubes. Using a panel that included CD45RO, CCR7, CD25, CD127, CD95 and CD27, naive, central memory, regulatory and stem cell-like memory CD4+ T cells were sorted on a BD FACSAria II. Every sorted population had a purity above 95%. PBMCs were isolated right away by Lymphoprep density gradient centrifugation and were stained directly, without culture. Samples were stained and sorted in pairs, with one healthy donor and one patient per experiment, so that batch effects were minimized. The V and J segments used are TRBV7-2 and TRBJ2-5; the D gene cannot be resolved reliably. The receptor comes from a man in his thirties or forties with type 1 diabetes. The sample comprised naive CD4+ T cells from blood. The sample's cell subset or site label, decoded: true naive CD4+ T cells. CDR3 region: CASSLNGLQETQYF. The nucleotides are TGTGCCAGCAGCCTTAACGGGCTCCAAGAGACCCAGTACTTC.